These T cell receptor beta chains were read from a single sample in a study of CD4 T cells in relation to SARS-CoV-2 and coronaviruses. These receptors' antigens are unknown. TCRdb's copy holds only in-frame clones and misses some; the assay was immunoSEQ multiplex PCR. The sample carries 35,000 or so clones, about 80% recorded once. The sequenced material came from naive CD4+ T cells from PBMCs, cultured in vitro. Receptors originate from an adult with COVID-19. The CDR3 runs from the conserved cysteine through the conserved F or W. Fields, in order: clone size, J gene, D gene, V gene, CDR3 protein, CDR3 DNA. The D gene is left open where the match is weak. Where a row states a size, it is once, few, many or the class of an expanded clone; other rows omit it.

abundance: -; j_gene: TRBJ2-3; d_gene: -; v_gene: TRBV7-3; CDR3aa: CASSLTGLARTDTQYF; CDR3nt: TGTGCCAGCAGCTTAACCGGGCTAGCACGGACAGATACGCAGTATTTT
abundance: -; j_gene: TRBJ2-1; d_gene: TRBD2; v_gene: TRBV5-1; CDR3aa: CASSLSSGGMSYNEQFF; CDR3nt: TGCGCCAGCAGCTTGTCCTCCGGGGGGATGTCCTACAATGAGCAGTTCTTC
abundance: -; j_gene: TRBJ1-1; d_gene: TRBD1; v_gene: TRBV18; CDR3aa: CASSPQWDRGRDTEAFF; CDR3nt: TGTGCCAGCTCACCACAATGGGACAGGGGCAGGGACACTGAAGCTTTCTTT
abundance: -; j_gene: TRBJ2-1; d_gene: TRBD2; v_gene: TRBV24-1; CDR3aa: CATSDGAGLRYNEQFF; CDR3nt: TGTGCCACCAGTGATGGAGCGGGATTGAGATACAATGAGCAGTTCTTC
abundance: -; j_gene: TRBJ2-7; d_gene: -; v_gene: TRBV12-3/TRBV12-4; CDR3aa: CASSFTSPYEQYF; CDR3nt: TGTGCCAGCAGTTTTACATCCCCCTACGAGCAGTACTTC
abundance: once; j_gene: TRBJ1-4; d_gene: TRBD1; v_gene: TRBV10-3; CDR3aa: CATKKQGINEKLFF; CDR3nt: TGTGCCACAAAAAAACAGGGGATAAATGAAAAACTGTTTTTT
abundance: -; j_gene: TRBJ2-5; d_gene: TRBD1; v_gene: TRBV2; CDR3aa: CASSGGQGADETQYF; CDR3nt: TGTGCCAGCAGTGGCGGACAGGGGGCGGACGAGACCCAGTACTTC
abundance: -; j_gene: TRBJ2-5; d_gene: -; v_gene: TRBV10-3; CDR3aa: CAISEFEKETQYF; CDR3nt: TGTGCCATCAGTGAGTTCGAGAAGGAGACCCAGTACTTC
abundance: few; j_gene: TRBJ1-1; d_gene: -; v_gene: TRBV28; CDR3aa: CASTTVAEEAFF; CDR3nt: TGTGCCAGCACCACCGTCGCGGAAGAAGCTTTCTTT
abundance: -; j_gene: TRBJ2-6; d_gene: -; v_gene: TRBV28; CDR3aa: CASSFRFLKGYKSESGANVLTF; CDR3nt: TGTGCCAGCAGTTTCCGGTTTCTTAAAGGGTATAAGTCAGAGTCTGGGGCCAACGTCCTGACTTTC
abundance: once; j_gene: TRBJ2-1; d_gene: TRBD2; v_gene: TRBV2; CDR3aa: CASSRLASVNEQFF; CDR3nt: TGTGCCAGCAGTCGACTAGCGTCAGTCAATGAGCAGTTCTTC
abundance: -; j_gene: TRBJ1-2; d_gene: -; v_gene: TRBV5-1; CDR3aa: CASSLVGAGNYGYTF; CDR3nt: TGCGCCAGCAGCTTGGTAGGGGCGGGAAACTATGGCTACACCTTC
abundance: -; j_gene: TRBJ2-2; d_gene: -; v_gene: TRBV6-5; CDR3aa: CASTNEGELFF; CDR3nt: TGTGCCAGCACCAACGAGGGGGAGCTGTTTTTT
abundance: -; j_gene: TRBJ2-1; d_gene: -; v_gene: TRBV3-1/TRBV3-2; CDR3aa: CASSQDPARRVYNEQFF; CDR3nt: TGTGCCAGCAGCCAAGATCCCGCCAGGAGGGTCTACAATGAGCAGTTCTTC
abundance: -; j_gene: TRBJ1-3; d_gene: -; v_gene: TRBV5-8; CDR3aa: CASRAGLGAVGNTIYF; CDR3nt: TGTGCCAGCAGGGCTGGACTTGGGGCGGTTGGAAACACCATATATTTT
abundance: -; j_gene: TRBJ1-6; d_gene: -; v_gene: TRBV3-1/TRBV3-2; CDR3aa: CASSQVPGPASVSPLHF; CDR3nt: TGTGCCAGCAGCCAAGTCCCGGGACCCGCCAGCGTATCACCCCTCCACTTT
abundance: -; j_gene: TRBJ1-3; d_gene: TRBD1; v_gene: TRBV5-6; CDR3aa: CASSLRGGTGWKNTIYF; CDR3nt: TGTGCCAGCAGCTTGCGCGGTGGGACAGGGTGGAAAAACACCATATATTTT
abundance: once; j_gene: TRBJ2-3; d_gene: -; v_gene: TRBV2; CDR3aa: CASSRDGSTDTQYF; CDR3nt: TGTGCCAGCAGCCGGGACGGGAGCACAGATACGCAGTATTTT
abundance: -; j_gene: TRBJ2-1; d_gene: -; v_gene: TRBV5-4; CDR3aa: CASSLGPGVRLNEQFF; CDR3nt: TGTGCCAGCAGCCTAGGACCGGGAGTGAGGTTGAATGAGCAGTTCTTC
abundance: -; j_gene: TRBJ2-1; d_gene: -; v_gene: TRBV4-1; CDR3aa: CASSHRVSSYNEQFF; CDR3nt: TGCGCCAGCAGCCATAGGGTGAGCTCCTACAATGAGCAGTTCTTC
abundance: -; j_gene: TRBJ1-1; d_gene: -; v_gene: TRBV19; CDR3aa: CASSIGKGKGNTEAFF; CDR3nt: TGTGCCAGTAGTATCGGAAAGGGGAAGGGGAACACTGAAGCTTTCTTT
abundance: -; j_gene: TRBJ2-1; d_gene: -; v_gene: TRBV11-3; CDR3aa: CASSLRNPWDEQFF; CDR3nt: TGTGCCAGCAGCTTACGAAATCCTTGGGATGAGCAGTTCTTC
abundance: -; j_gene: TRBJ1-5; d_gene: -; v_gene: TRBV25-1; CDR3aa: CASSPSSGGNQPQHF; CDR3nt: TGTGCCAGCAGTCCCTCATCAGGGGGCAATCAGCCCCAGCATTTT
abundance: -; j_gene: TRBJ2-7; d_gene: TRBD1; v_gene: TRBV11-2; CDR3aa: CASNSFSGTGLHEQYF; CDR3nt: TGTGCCAGCAACTCTTTTTCCGGGACAGGGCTCCACGAGCAGTACTTC
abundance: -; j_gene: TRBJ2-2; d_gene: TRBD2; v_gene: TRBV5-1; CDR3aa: CASGLAGDTGELFF; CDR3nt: TGCGCCAGCGGACTAGCGGGAGACACCGGGGAGCTGTTTTTT
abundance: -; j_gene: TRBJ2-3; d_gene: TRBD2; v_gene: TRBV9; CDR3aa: CASSVAPGGPQDTQYF; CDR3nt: TGTGCCAGCAGCGTAGCTCCGGGAGGGCCCCAAGATACGCAGTATTTT
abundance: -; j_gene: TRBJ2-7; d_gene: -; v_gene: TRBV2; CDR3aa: CASSEGQSEQYF; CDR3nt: TGTGCCAGCAGTGAGGGGCAGTCCGAGCAGTACTTC
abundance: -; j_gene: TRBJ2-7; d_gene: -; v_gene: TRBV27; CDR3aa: CASSLFRFSYEQYF; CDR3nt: TGTGCCAGCAGTTTATTTAGGTTCTCCTACGAGCAGTACTTC
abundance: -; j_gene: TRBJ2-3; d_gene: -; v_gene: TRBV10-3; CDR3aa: CAASSLALGTDTQYF; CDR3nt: TGTGCCGCCTCCTCGCTGGCGCTGGGCACAGATACGCAGTATTTT
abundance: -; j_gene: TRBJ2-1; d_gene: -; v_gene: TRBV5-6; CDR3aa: CASSFPQGFNNEQFF; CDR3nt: TGTGCCAGCAGCTTCCCTCAGGGGTTTAACAATGAGCAGTTCTTC
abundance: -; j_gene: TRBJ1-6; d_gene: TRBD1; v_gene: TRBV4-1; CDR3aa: CASSPQGEYNSPLHF; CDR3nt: TGCGCCAGCAGCCCACAGGGGGAGTATAATTCACCCCTCCACTTT
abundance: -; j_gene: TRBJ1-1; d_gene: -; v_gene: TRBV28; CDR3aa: CASSLRARFPFRPGTRKDTEAFF; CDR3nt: TGTGCCAGCAGTTTAAGGGCCCGGTTTCCGTTCAGACCGGGAACAAGAAAGGACACTGAAGCTTTCTTT
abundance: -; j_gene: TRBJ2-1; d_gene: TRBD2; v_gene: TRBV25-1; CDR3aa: CASRTSGKDYNEQFF; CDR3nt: TGTGCCAGCAGAACTAGCGGGAAGGACTACAATGAGCAGTTCTTC
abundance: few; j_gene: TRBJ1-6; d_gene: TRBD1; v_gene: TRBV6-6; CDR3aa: CASSYRDRHSPLHF; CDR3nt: TGTGCCAGCAGTTACCGGGACAGACATTCACCCCTCCACTTT
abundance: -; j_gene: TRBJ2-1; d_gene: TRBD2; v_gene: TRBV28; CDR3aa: CASSHSLASGRGEQFF; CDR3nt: TGTGCCAGCAGCCATTCTTTGGCTAGCGGGAGGGGTGAGCAGTTCTTC